This T cell receptor (beta chain) was captured in a study of T cells in Graves' hyperthyroidism and ophthalmopathy. Study at large: Peripheral blood was taken when the disease was first diagnosed, before any treatment began.

CDR3 length: 15 residues. The V gene's germline CDR1 is SGHAT and CDR2 FQNNGV. V was clipped by 5 bases and J by 5 bases; unmatched bases: 8. A note on this clonotype: The antigen remains unidentified.

With a duration under 2 months, the hyperthyroidism was newly diagnosed in patients aged 18 to 65. RNA transcripts provided the source from which TCR beta CDR3 regions were amplified. The study used the HTBI primer set for a first-round RT-PCR of the TCR CDR3. TCRdb re-analysed the multiplex PCR reads in MiXCR, keeping a single row per CDR3 protein. The sample lists about 96,000 distinct CDR3 sequences, 51% occurring once. General study findings and limits: Most thyroid clonotypes that were expanded above 0.001 also turned up in blood. Separation of ophthalmopathy from stable hyperthyroidism was achieved by a 13 V-J model.

V usage is TRBV11-2 and J usage is TRBJ2-5, with TRBD2 identical over 10 bases. Sequenced input: blood. This TCR came from a woman aged 35 to 49 with Graves' hyperthyroidism. The CDR3 DNA reads TGTGCCAGCAGCACCTCTAGCGGGAGCAGGGAGACCCAGTACTTC. Protein: CASSTSSGSRETQYF. Based on the CDR3 plus reference TRBV11-2 and TRBJ2-5, the full variable domain is EAGVAQSPRYKIIEKRQSVAFWCNPISGHATLYWYQQILGQGPKLLIQFQNNGVVDDSQLPKDRFSAERLKGVDSTLKIQPAKLEDSAVYLCASSTSSGSRETQYFGPGTRLLVL.